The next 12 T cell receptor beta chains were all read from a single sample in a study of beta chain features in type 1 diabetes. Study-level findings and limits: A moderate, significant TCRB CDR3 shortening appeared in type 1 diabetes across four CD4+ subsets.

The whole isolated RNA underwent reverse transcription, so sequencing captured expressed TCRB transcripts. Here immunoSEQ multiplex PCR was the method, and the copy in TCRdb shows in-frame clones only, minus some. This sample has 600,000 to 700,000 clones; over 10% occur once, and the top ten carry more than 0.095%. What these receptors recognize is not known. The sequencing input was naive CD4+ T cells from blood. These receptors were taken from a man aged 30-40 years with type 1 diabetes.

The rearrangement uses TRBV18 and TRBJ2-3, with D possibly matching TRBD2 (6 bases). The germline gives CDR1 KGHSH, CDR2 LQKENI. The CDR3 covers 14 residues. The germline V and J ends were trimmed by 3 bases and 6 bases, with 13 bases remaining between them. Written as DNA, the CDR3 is TGTGCCAGCTCACCCCGGGGGAGTGTCGATACGCAGTATTTT. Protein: CASSPRGSVDTQYF. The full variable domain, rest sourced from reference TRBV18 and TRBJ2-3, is NAGVMQNPRHLVRRRGQEARLRCSPMKGHSHVYWYRQLPEEGLKFMVYLQKENIIDESGMPKERFSAEFPKEGPSILRIQQVVRGDSAAYFCASSPRGSVDTQYFGPGTRLTVL.

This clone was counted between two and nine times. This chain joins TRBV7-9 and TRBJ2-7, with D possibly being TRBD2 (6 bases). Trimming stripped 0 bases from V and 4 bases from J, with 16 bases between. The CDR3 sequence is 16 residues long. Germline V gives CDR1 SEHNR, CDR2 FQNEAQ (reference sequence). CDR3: CASSLASGAGRYEQYF. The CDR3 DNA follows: TGTGCCAGCAGCTTAGCGTCCGGGGCAGGGAGGTACGAGCAGTACTTC.

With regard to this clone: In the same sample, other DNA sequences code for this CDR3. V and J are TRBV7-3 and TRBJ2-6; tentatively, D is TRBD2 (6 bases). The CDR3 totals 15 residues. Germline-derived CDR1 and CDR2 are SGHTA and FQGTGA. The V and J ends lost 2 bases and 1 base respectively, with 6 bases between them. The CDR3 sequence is CASSLGGSGANVLTF. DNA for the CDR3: TGTGCCAGCAGCTTAGGAGGGTCTGGGGCCAACGTCCTGACTTTC.

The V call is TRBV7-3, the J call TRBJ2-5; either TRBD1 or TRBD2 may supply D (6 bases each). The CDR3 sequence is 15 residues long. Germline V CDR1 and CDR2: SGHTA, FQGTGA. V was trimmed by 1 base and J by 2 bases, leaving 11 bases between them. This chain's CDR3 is CASSLIGGRQETQYF. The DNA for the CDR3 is TGTGCCAGCAGCTTAATAGGGGGGAGGCAAGAGACCCAGTACTTC.

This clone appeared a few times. The CDR3 sequence: CASSPGTGGYGYTF. The CDR3 bases are TGTGCCAGCAGCCCCGGGACGGGAGGCTATGGCTACACCTTC. This rearrangement joins TRBV7-2 to TRBJ1-2; perhaps TRBD1 as D (5 bases). CDR3 length: 14 amino acids. V was pared by 5 bases and J by 4 bases, with 14 bases between. Germline V gene lookup returns CDR1 SGHTA and CDR2 FQGNSA.

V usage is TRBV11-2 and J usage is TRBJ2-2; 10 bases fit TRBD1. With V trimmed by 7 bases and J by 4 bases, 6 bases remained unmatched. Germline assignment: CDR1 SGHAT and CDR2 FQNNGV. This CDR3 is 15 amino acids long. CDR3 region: CASNIGDRGTGELFF. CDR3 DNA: TGTGCCAGCAATATCGGGGACAGGGGCACCGGGGAGCTGTTTTTT.

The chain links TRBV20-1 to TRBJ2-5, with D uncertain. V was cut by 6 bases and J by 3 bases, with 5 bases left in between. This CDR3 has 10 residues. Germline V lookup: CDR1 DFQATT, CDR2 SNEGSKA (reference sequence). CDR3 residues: CSADEETQYF. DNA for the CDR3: TGCAGTGCCGATGAAGAGACCCAGTACTTC.

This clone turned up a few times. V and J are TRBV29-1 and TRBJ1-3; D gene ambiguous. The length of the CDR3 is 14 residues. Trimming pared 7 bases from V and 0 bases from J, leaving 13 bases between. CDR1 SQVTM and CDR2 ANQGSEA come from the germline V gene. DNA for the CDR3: TGCAGCGCTACCAGACGCCTCTCTGGAAACACCATATATTTT. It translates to CSATRRLSGNTIYF.

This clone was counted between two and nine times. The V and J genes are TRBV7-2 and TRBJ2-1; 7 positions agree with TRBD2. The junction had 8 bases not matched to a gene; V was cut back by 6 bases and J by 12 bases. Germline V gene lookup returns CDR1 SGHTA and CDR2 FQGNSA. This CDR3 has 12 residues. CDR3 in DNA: TGTGCCAGCAGTCCGCGGGAGCGTGGGCAGTTCTTC. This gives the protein CASSPRERGQFF.

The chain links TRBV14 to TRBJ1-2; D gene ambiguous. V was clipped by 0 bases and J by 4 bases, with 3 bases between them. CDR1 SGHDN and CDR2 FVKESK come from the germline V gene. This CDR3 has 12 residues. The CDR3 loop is CASSQDRYGYTF. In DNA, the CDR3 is TGTGCCAGCAGCCAAGACCGCTATGGCTACACCTTC.

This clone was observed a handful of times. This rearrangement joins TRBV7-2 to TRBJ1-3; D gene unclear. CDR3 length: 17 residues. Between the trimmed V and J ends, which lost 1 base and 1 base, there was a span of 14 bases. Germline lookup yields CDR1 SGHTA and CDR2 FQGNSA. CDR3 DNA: TGTGCCAGCAGCTTAGTGGAACCACCGAGTTCTGGAAACACCATATATTTT. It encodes CASSLVEPPSSGNTIYF. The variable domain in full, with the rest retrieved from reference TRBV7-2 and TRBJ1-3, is GAGVSQSPSNKVTEKGKDVELRCDPISGHTALYWYRQSLGQGLEFLIYFQGNSAPDKSGLPSDRFSAERTGGSVSTLTIQRTQQEDSAVYLCASSLVEPPSSGNTIYFGEGSWLTVV.

This CDR3 is CASSLLDGPYEQYF. For the CDR3, the DNA is TGTGCCAGCAGCCTACTCGACGGTCCCTACGAGCAGTACTTC. The chain uses TRBV14 and TRBJ2-7; D not certain. Trimming cost V 4 bases and J 2 bases, with 12 bases left between them. The CDR3 consists of 14 residues. Germline V gives CDR1 SGHDN, CDR2 FVKESK.